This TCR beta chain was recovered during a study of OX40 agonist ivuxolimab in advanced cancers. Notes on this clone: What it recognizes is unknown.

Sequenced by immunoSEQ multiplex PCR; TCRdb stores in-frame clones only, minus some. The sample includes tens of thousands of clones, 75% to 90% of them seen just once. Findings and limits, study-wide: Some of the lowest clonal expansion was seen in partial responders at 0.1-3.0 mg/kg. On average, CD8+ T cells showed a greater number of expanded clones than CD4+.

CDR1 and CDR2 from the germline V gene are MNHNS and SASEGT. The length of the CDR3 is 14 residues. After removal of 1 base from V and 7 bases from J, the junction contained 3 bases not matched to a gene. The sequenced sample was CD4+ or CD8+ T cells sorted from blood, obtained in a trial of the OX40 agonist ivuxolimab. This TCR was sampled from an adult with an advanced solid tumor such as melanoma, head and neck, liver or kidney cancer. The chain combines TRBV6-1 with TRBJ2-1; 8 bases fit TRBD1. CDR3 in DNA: TGTGCCAGCAGTGAAGGGACAGGGCGGAATGAGCAGTTCTTC. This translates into CASSEGTGRNEQFF.